Presented here are 4 T cell receptor beta chains from one specimen sequenced in a study of cytomegalovirus exposure and HLA in healthy donors. Researchers ran the PCR with 60 Vbeta and 13 Jbeta primers. Profiling relied on immunoSEQ multiplex PCR, and the TCRdb table lists in-frame clones only, not all of them. Of roughly 120,000 clones in the sample, around 72% are singletons; the top ten hold 8.2%. What was sequenced was PBMCs. The receptors originated from a woman aged 35 to 49 in good health and CMV-seropositive.

This clone showed up just a few times. The rearrangement uses TRBV9 and TRBJ1-2; possibly TRBD1 for D (5 bases). V was clipped by 2 bases and J by 8 bases, with 19 bases between them. This CDR3 comprises 15 residues. In germline, CDR1 is SGDLS, CDR2 YYNGEE. CDR3 sequence: CASSVGRAGGGGYTF. The CDR3 DNA is TGTGCCAGCAGCGTGGGGAGGGCCGGGGGTGGCGGCTACACCTTC.

The chain joins TRBV11-2 to TRBJ1-6; unclear D gene. Germline V gene data show CDR1 as SGHAT and CDR2 as FQNNGV. Trimming took 1 base from V and 8 from J, leaving 12 bases between them. The CDR3 extends over 15 amino acids. Here the CDR3 reads CASSLAPALYSPLHF. DNA for the CDR3: TGTGCCAGCAGCTTAGCCCCTGCGCTTTATTCACCCCTCCACTTT.

This chain links TRBV19 with TRBJ1-2; TRBD1 matches 7 bases. CDR3 length equals 13 residues. In germline, CDR1 is LNHDA, CDR2 SQIVND (reference sequence). V lost 4 bases, J lost 5 bases, and 4 bases stayed unmatched. The CDR3 sequence is CASSTGQVYGYTF. CDR3 in DNA: TGTGCCAGTAGTACCGGACAGGTTTATGGCTACACCTTC.

The chain is built from TRBV7-8 and TRBJ1-2; tentatively, D is TRBD1 (5 bases). Germline V gene sequence: CDR1 SGHVS, CDR2 FQNEAQ. CDR3 length: 15 amino acids. The V end lost 5 bases, the J end lost 2 bases, and 15 bases lay between the germline ends. The CDR3 is CASSTRTQRNYGYTF. DNA for the CDR3: TGTGCCAGCAGCACCCGGACACAACGAAACTATGGCTACACCTTC.